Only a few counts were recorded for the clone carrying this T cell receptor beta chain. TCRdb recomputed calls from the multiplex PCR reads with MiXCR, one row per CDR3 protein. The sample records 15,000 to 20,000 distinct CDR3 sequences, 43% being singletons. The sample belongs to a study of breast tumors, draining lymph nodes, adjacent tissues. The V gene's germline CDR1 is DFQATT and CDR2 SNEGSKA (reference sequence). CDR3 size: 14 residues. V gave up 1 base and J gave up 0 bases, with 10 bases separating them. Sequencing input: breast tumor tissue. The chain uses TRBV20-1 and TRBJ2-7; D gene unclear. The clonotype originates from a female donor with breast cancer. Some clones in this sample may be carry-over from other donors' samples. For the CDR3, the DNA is TGCAGTGCTAGAGCTGAGACTTTCTCCTACGAGCAGTACTTC. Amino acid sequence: CSARAETFSYEQYF.